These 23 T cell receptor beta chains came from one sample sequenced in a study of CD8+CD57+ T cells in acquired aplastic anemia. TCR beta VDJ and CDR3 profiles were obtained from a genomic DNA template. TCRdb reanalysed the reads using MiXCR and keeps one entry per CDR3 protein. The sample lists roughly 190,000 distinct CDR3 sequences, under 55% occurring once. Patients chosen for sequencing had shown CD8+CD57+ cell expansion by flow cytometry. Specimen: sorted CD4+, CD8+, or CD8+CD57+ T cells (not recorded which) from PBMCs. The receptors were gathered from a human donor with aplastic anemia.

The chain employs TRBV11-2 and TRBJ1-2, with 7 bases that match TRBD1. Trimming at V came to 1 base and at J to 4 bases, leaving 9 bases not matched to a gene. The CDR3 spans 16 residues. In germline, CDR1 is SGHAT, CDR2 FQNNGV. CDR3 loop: CASSLVSRGRPYGYTF. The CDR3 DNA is TGTGCCAGCAGCTTAGTTTCGAGGGGGCGCCCCTATGGCTACACCTTC.

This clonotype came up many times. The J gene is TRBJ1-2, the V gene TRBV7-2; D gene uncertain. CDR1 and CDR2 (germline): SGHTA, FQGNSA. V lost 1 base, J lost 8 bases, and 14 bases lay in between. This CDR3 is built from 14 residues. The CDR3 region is CASSLGIGSRGYTF. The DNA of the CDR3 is TGTGCCAGCAGCTTAGGGATCGGGTCTCGGGGCTACACCTTC. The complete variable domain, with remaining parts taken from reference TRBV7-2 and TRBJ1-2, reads GAGVSQSPSNKVTEKGKDVELRCDPISGHTALYWYRQSLGQGLEFLIYFQGNSAPDKSGLPSDRFSAERTGGSVSTLTIQRTQQEDSAVYLCASSLGIGSRGYTFGSGTRLTVV.

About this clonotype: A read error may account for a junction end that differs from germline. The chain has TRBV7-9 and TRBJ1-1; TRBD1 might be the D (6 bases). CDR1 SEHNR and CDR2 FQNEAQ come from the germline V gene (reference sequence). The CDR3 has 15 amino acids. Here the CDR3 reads CASSLAPGAHTEAFF. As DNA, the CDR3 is TGTGCCAGCAGCCTAGCCCCGGGGGCCCACACTGAAGCTTTCTTT.

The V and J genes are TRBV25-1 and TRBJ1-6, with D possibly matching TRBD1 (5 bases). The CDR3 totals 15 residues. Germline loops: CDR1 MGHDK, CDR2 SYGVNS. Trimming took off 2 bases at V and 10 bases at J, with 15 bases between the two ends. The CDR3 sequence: CASSETGREASPLHF. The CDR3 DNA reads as TGTGCCAGCAGTGAAACGGGACGGGAGGCGTCACCCCTCCACTTT.

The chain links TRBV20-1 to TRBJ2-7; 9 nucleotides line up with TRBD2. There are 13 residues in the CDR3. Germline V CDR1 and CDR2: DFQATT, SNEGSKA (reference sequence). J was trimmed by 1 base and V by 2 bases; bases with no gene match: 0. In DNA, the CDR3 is TGCAGTGCTAGACTAGCGGGGTCCTACGAGCAGTACTTC. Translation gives CSARLAGSYEQYF.

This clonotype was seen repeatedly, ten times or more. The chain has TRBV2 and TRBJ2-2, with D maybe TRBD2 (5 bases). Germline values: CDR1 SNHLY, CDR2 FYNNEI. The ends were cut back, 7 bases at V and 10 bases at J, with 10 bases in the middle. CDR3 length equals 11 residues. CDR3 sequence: CASTEALELFF. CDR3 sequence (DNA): TGTGCCAGCACGGAGGCCCTGGAGCTGTTTTTT.

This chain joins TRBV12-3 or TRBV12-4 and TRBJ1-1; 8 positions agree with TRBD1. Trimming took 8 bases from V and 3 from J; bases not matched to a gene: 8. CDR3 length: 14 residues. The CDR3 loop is CASCRTGSYTEAFF. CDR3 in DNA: TGTGCCAGCTGCCGGACAGGGAGTTACACTGAAGCTTTCTTT.

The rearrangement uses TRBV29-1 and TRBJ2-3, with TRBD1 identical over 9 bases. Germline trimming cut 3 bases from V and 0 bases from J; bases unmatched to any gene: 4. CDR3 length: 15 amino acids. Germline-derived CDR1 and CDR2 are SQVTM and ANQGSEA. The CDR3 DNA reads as TGCAGCGTTGAGGTCGGACAGGGGAGCACAGATACGCAGTATTTT. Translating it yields CSVEVGQGSTDTQYF.

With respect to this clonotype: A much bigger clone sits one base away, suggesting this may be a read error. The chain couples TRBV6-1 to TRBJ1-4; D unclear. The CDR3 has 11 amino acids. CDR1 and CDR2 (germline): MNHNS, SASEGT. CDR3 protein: CTSSNNEKLFF. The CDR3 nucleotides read TGTACCAGCAGCAACAATGAAAAACTGTTTTTT.

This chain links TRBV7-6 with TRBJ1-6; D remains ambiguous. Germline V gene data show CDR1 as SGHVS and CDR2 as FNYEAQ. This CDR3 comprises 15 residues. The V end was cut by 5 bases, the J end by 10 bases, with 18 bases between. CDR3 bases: TGTGCCAGCAGCCTCCAGGCCCTCACTGGCTCACCCCTCCACTTT. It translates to CASSLQALTGSPLHF.

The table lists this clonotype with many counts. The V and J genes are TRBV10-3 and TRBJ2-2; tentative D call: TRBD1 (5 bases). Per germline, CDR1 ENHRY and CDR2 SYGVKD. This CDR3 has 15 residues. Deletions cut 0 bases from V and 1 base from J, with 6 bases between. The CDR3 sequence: CAISESRGNTGELFF. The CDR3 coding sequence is TGTGCCATCAGTGAGTCAAGGGGGAACACCGGGGAGCTGTTTTTT.

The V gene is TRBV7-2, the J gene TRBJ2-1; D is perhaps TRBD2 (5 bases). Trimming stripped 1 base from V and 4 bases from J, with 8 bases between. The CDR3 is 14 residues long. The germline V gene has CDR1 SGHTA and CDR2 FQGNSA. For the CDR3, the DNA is TGTGCCAGCAGCTTAGGTCGGGGATACAATGAGCAGTTCTTC. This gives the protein CASSLGRGYNEQFF.

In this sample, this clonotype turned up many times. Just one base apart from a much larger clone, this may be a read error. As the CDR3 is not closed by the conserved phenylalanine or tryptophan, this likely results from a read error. CDR3 sequence: CASGLGRPYEQYL. The CDR3 nucleotides are TGTGCCAGCGGCCTGGGGAGACCCTACGAGCAGTACCTC. V usage is TRBV7-2 and J usage is TRBJ2-7, with D possibly TRBD2 on 5 matching bases. Germline lookup yields CDR1 SGHTA and CDR2 FQGNSA. The CDR3 has 13 amino acids. V was trimmed by 8 bases and J by 2 bases, leaving 13 bases between them.

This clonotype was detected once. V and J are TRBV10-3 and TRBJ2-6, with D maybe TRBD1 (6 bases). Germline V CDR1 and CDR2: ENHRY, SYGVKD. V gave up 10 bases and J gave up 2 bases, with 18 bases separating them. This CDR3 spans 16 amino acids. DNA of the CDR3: TGTGCCAGCAGGGTACAGGGAGTGCCTGGGGCCAACGTCCTGACTTTC. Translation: CASRVQGVPGANVLTF.

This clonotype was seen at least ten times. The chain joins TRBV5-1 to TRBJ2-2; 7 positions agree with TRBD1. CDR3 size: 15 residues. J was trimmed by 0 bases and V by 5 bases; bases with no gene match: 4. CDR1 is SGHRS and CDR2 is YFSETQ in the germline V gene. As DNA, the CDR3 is TGCGCCAGCAGGCCCGGGACAGCGAACACCGGGGAGCTGTTTTTT. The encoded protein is CASRPGTANTGELFF.

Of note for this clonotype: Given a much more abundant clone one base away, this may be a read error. CDR3 in amino acids: CAWSKITGTQYF. Written as DNA, the CDR3 is TGTGCCTGGAGTAAAATCACAGGGACCCAGTACTTC. V and J are TRBV30 and TRBJ2-5, with D tentatively TRBD1 (5 bases). From germline, CDR1 is GTSNPN and CDR2 SVGIG (reference sequence). Deletions cut 2 bases from V and 7 bases from J, with 11 bases between. CDR3 length equals 12 residues. The whole variable domain, remainder taken from reference TRBV30 and TRBJ2-5, is SQTIHQWPATLVQPVGSPLSLECTVEGTSNPNLYWYRQAAGRGLQLLFYSVGIGQISSEVPQNLSASRPQDRQFILSSKKLLLSDSGFYLCAWSKITGTQYFGPGTRLLVL.

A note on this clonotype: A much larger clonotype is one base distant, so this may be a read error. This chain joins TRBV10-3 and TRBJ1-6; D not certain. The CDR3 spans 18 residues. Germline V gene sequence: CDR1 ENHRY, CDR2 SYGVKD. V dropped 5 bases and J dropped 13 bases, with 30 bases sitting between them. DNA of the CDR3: TGTGCCATCAGTTACTCGAAGGCGACGGCTATTATAATTCACCCCCTCCACTTT. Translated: CAISYSKATAIIIHPLHF.

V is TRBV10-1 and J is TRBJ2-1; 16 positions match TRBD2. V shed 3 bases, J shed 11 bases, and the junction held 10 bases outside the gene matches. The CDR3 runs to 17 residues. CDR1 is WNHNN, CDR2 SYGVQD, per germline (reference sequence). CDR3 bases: TGCGCCAGCAGTGAAACCCCCGGGACTAGCGGGAGGGATCAGCAGTTCTTC. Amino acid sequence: CASSETPGTSGRDQQFF.

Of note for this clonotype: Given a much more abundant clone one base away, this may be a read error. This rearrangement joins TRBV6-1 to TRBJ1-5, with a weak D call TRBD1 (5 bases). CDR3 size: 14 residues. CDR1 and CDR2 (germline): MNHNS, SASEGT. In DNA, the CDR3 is TGTGCCTGCGCCGAAGGGACGGTAAATCGGCCCCAGCATTTT. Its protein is CACAEGTVNRPQHF.

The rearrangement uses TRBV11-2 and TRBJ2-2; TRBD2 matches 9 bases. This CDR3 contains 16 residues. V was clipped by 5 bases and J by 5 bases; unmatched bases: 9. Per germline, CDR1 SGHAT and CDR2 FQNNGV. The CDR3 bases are TGTGCCAGCAGCCCTCTGGGACTAGCTTCGACCGGGGAGCTGTTTTTT. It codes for CASSPLGLASTGELFF.

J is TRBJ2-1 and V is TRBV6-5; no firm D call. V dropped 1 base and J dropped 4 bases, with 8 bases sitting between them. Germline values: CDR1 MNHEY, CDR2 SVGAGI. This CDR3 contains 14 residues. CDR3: CASSYYGIYNEQFF. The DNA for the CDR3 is TGTGCCAGCAGTTACTACGGCATATACAATGAGCAGTTCTTC.

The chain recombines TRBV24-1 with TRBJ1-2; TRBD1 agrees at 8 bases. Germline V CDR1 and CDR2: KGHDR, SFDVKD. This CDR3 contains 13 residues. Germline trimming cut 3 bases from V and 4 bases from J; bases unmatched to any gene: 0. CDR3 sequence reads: CATSDTGGYGYTF. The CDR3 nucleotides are TGTGCCACCAGTGATACAGGGGGCTATGGCTACACCTTC.

CDR3 amino acids: CSARRGRTTSTDTQYF. The CDR3, as DNA: TGCAGTGCTAGGAGGGGGCGGACGACTAGCACAGATACGCAGTATTTT. The chain couples TRBV20-1 to TRBJ2-3; 7 bases fit TRBD1. There are 16 residues in the CDR3. Looked up from germline, CDR1 is DFQATT and CDR2 is SNEGSKA (reference sequence). V lost 3 bases and J lost 0; bases outside the gene matches: 9.